This T cell receptor beta chain is from a study of T cells in Graves' hyperthyroidism and ophthalmopathy. Study-wide background: Prior to any treatment, at the point of initial diagnosis, peripheral blood was collected.

After removal of 8 bases from V and 7 bases from J, the junction contained 10 bases not matched to a gene. In germline, CDR1 is LGHNT, CDR2 FRNRAP. The CDR3 extends over 15 amino acids. Study results and limitations: In simple terms, a model built on 13 V-J features told ophthalmopathy apart from stable hyperthyroidism.

The table lists this clonotype with many counts. Its antigen is unknown. Each patient was aged 18 to 65 and had newly diagnosed hyperthyroidism of under 2 months' duration. It was uncontrolled infection, other autoimmune disease, pregnancy or lactation that excluded patients. Regions amplified from RNA transcripts were the TCR beta CDR3 regions. First-round RT-PCR of the TCR CDR3 relied on the HTBI primer set. TCRdb fed the multiplex PCR reads into MiXCR, producing one record per CDR3 protein. The sample lists about 720,000 distinct CDR3 sequences, about a sixth seen once, with around 7.7% in the top ten.

This clonotype was sampled from a man aged 18 to 29 with Graves' hyperthyroidism. Input material: blood. This rearrangement joins TRBV12-5 to TRBJ2-1, with TRBD2 identical over 11 bases. This chain's CDR3 is CASSSGTSGLNEQFF. The CDR3 bases are TGTGCTAGTTCATCCGGGACTAGCGGACTTAATGAGCAGTTCTTC. The whole variable domain, remainder taken from reference TRBV12-5 and TRBJ2-1, is DARVTQTPRHKVTEMGQEVTMRCQPILGHNTVFWYRQTMMQGLELLAYFRNRAPLDDSGMPKDRFSAEMPDATLATLKIQPSEPRDSAVYFCASSSGTSGLNEQFFGPGTRLTVL.